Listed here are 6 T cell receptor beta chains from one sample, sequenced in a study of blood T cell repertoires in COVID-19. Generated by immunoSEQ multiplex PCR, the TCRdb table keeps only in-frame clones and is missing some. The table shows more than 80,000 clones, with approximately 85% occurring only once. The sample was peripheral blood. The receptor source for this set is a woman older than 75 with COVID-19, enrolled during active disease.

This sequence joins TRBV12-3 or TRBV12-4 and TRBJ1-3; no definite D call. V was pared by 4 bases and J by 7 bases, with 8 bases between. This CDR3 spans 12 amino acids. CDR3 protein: CASSSRFNTIYF. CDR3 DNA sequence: TGTGCCAGCAGTTCCAGATTCAACACCATATATTTT.

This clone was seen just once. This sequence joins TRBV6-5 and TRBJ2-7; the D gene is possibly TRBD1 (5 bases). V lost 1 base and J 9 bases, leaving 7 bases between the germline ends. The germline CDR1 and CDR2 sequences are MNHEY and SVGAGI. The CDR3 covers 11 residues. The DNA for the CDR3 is TGTGCCAGCAGTTACTTACAGGTGCAGTACTTC. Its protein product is CASSYLQVQYF.

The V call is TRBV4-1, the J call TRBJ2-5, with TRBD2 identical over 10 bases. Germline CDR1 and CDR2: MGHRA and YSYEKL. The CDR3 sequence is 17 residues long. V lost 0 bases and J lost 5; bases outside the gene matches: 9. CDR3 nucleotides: TGCGCCAGCAGCCAAGAACGAGCGGGGGGGTCGCGGGAGACCCAGTACTTC. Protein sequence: CASSQERAGGSRETQYF.

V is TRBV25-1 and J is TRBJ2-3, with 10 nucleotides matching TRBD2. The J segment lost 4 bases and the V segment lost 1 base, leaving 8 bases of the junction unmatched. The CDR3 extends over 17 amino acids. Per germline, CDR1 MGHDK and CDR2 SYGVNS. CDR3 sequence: CASSELGSGRASDTQYF. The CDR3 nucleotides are TGTGCCAGCAGTGAATTGGGAAGCGGGAGGGCATCAGATACGCAGTATTTT.

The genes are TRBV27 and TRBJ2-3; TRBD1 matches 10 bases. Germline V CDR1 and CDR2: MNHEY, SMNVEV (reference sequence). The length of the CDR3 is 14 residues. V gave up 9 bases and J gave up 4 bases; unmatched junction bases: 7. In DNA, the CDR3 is TGTGCCAGTGGGGGACAGGGGCCGCCAGATACGCAGTATTTT. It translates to CASGGQGPPDTQYF.

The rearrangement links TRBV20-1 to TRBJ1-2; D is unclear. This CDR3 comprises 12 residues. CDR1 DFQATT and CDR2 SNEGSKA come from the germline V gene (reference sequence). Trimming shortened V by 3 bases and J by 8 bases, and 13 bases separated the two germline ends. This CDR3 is CSASWRTGGYTF. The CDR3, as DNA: TGCAGTGCTAGTTGGCGGACGGGAGGCTACACCTTC.